Shown below are 29 T cell receptor beta chains from a single sample sequenced in a study of PD-L1 blockade in urothelial cancer. Specified time point: pretreatment peripheral blood. The method was immunoSEQ multiplex PCR; TCRdb's version includes in-frame clones alone and lacks a portion of them. Found here are 50,000 to 70,000 clones, approximately 80% of them singletons; the top ten hold over 1.5%. The sequences come from PBMCs, collected around atezolizumab (anti-PD-L1) treatment. These receptors all come from a man between 65 and 85 years old with urothelial cancer.

The V and J genes are TRBV6-1 and TRBJ2-7; 9 nucleotides agree with TRBD2. The germline gives CDR1 MNHNS, CDR2 SASEGT. V shed 0 bases and J 5 bases; nucleotides not matched to a gene: 11. This CDR3 region has 17 residues. The CDR3, as DNA: TGTGCCAGCAGTGAAGCCTATTTCGGGACTAGCATCAACGAGCAGTACTTC. Translated, it gives CASSEAYFGTSINEQYF.

This clone occurred once. CDR3 in amino acids: CASSRGPVRETQYF. The CDR3 DNA reads TGCGCCAGCAGCCGCGGCCCAGTCAGAGAGACCCAGTACTTC. This chain connects TRBV4-1 to TRBJ2-5; D not resolved. V was clipped by 4 bases and J by 4 bases, with 13 bases between them. This CDR3 region has 14 residues. Looked up from germline, CDR1 is MGHRA and CDR2 is YSYEKL.

The table lists this clone with a few counts. The V gene is TRBV9, the J gene TRBJ1-5, with a weak D call TRBD1 (6 bases). This CDR3 is built from 15 residues. Germline CDR1 reads SGDLS; CDR2 reads YYNGEE. Trimming cost V 3 bases and J 7 bases, with 17 bases left between them. CDR3 in amino acids: CASSEGGAFNQPQHF. The CDR3 DNA follows: TGTGCCAGCAGCGAGGGGGGGGCGTTTAACCAGCCCCAGCATTTT.

The gene calls are TRBV9 and TRBJ2-2; 9 bases fit TRBD1. This CDR3 has 16 amino acids. The trim removed 3 bases at V and 3 bases at J, leaving 6 bases unmatched. Germline loops: CDR1 SGDLS, CDR2 YYNGEE. The DNA of the CDR3 is TGTGCCAGCAGCGATGGGACAGGGTACTACACCGGGGAGCTGTTTTTT. It encodes CASSDGTGYYTGELFF. The full variable domain, completed using reference TRBV9 and TRBJ2-2, is DSGVTQTPKHLITATGQRVTLRCSPRSGDLSVYWYQQSLDQGLQFLIQYYNGEERAKGNILERFSAQQFPDLHSELNLSSLELGDSALYFCASSDGTGYYTGELFFGEGSRLTVL.

This clone showed up just a few times. This chain uses TRBV7-3 with TRBJ1-1; TRBD1 might be the D (5 bases). V was cut by 5 bases and J by 8 bases, with 12 bases left in between. CDR1 is SGHTA and CDR2 is FQGTGA in the germline V gene. The CDR3 extends over 12 amino acids. This CDR3 is CASSINGGEAFF. The CDR3 DNA sequence: TGTGCCAGCAGCATAAACGGGGGGGAAGCTTTCTTT.

The chain is built from TRBV23-1 and TRBJ1-1, with D possibly TRBD1 on 6 matching bases. TRBV23-1 belongs to the ORF category, with a function that is uncertain. V was shortened by 0 bases and J by 9 bases, with 17 bases between the two germline ends. The CDR3 spans 15 residues. In DNA, the CDR3 is TGCGCCAGCAGTCAATCATGGGCAGGGGTAGGTAAAGCTTTCTTT. It encodes CASSQSWAGVGKAFF.

This clone was picked up one time. The chain couples TRBV28 to TRBJ1-3; D is ambiguous. The CDR3 runs to 16 residues. V shed 2 bases and J shed 7 bases, with 18 bases lying between them. CDR1 and CDR2 from the germline V gene are MDHEN and SYDVKM. CDR3 bases: TGTGCCAGCAGTTTAAAGCCCCCCGGGAGTGGGAACACCATATATTTT. This codes for CASSLKPPGSGNTIYF.

This clone has only a few counts. Other DNA sequences in the same sample also yield this CDR3. This rearrangement joins TRBV27 to TRBJ2-2; D is possibly TRBD1 (5 bases). The CDR3 covers 14 residues. The germline V gene encodes CDR1 MNHEY and CDR2 SMNVEV (reference sequence). Trimming took off 6 bases at V and 0 bases at J, with 8 bases between the two ends. In nucleotides, the CDR3 is TGTGCCAGCAGGGGGCAGTCGAACACCGGGGAGCTGTTTTTT. This gives the protein CASRGQSNTGELFF.

The V and J genes are TRBV7-9 and TRBJ2-1; D perhaps matches TRBD2 (7 bases). The germline V gene has CDR1 SEHNR and CDR2 FQNEAQ (reference sequence). The CDR3 runs to 14 residues. V was shortened by 8 bases and J by 4 bases, with 15 bases between the two germline ends. The CDR3 loop is CASGGDTLYNEQFF. In DNA, the CDR3 is TGTGCCAGCGGGGGGGACACCCTATACAATGAGCAGTTCTTC.

In DNA form, the CDR3 reads TGTGCCAGTAGTACTGGCCGTTATGGCTACACCTTC. The encoded protein is CASSTGRYGYTF. The chain joins TRBV19 to TRBJ1-2; D is uncertain. From germline, CDR1 is LNHDA and CDR2 SQIVND (reference sequence). The ends were cut back, 4 bases at V and 5 bases at J, with 8 bases in the middle. The CDR3 covers 12 residues.

The chain is built from TRBV5-5 and TRBJ1-5; maybe TRBD1 (6 bases). Germline V CDR1 and CDR2: SGHKS, YYEKEE (reference sequence). The CDR3 runs 15 residues. Trimming removed 3 bases at V and 6 bases at J, with 16 bases between. CDR3 in amino acids: CASSWGGGASQPQHF. The DNA of the CDR3 is TGTGCCAGCAGCTGGGGTGGGGGGGCAAGTCAGCCCCAGCATTTT.

The V call is TRBV28, the J call TRBJ2-5, with D perhaps TRBD2 (6 bases). V gave up 9 bases and J gave up 2 bases, with 13 bases separating them. The CDR3 has 13 residues. Looked up from germline, CDR1 is MDHEN and CDR2 is SYDVKM. The CDR3 DNA reads TGTGCCAGTACCCCTGCGGGGCAAGAGACCCAGTACTTC. This sequence encodes CASTPAGQETQYF.

This clone was picked up one time. The chain is built from TRBV7-2 and TRBJ2-7; TRBD2 matches at 9 bases. The CDR3 length is 15 residues. V shed 5 bases and J 3 bases; nucleotides not matched to a gene: 8. Germline V gene data show CDR1 as SGHTA and CDR2 as FQGNSA. DNA for the CDR3: TGTGCCAGCAGCCCCAGACTAGCGGTTAACTACGAGCAGTACTTC. This translates into CASSPRLAVNYEQYF. Full variable domain (missing parts from reference TRBV7-2 and TRBJ2-7): GAGVSQSPSNKVTEKGKDVELRCDPISGHTALYWYRQSLGQGLEFLIYFQGNSAPDKSGLPSDRFSAERTGGSVSTLTIQRTQQEDSAVYLCASSPRLAVNYEQYFGPGTRLTVT.

V gene TRBV6-4 combines with J gene TRBJ1-5; D gene unclear. Trimming stripped 3 bases from V and 4 bases from J, with 10 bases between. The CDR3 consists of 14 residues. From germline, CDR1 is MRHNA and CDR2 SNTAGT. CDR3 DNA: TGTGCCAGCAGTGATAGGCGGAAGAATCAGCCCCAGCATTTT. Its protein is CASSDRRKNQPQHF.

The V call is TRBV7-8, the J call TRBJ2-7, with 7 nucleotides matching TRBD1. J was trimmed by 4 bases and V by 1 base; bases with no gene match: 13. Germline V CDR1 and CDR2: SGHVS, FQNEAQ. The CDR3 contains 17 residues. CDR3 residues: CASSLEQGTVIHYEQYF. The CDR3, as DNA: TGTGCCAGCAGCTTAGAGCAGGGGACAGTCATTCATTACGAGCAGTACTTC. The complete variable domain, with remaining parts taken from reference TRBV7-8 and TRBJ2-7, reads GAGVSQSPRYKVAKRGQDVALRCDPISGHVSLFWYQQALGQGPEFLTYFQNEAQLDKSGLPSDRFFAERPEGSVSTLKIQRTQQEDSAVYLCASSLEQGTVIHYEQYFGPGTRLTVT.

This clone turned up a few times. The CDR3 DNA follows: TGTGCCAGCAGCCAAGGAGCGGGAGCCCGGCAGTTCTTC. This sequence encodes CASSQGAGARQFF. The V gene is TRBV14, the J gene TRBJ2-1, with 8 bases aligning to TRBD2. The CDR3 contains 13 residues. The junction had 5 bases not matched to a gene; V was cut back by 1 base and J by 12 bases. The germline V gene encodes CDR1 SGHDN and CDR2 FVKESK.

The CDR3 DNA is TGTGCCAGCAGCTCGCCCCAGGGGGAGGACGAGCAGTACTTC. The encoded protein is CASSSPQGEDEQYF. This sequence joins TRBV5-5 and TRBJ2-7, with a tentative D call TRBD1 (7 bases). Germline loops: CDR1 SGHKS, CDR2 YYEKEE (reference sequence). Trimming left V 3 bases short and J 5 bases short, with 15 bases between. This CDR3 comprises 14 residues.

This clone is medium-sized (0.01 to 0.1%) in the sample. CDR3 nucleotide sequence: TGCGCCAGCAGCCAAGTGGACATGGTCTCCTACAATGAGCAGTTCTTC. Its translation is CASSQVDMVSYNEQFF. This sequence joins TRBV4-1 and TRBJ2-1; D possibly corresponds to TRBD1 (5 bases). This CDR3 contains 16 residues. Looked up from germline, CDR1 is MGHRA and CDR2 is YSYEKL. Trimming left V 1 base short and J 0 bases short, with 10 bases between.

The chain recombines TRBV29-1 with TRBJ2-7; possible D gene TRBD2, 6 bases. Trimming removed 2 bases from V and 6 bases from J, with 8 bases in between. Germline-derived CDR1 and CDR2 are SQVTM and ANQGSEA. This CDR3 is 11 amino acids long. The CDR3 DNA follows: TGCAGCGTTGAATCGGGAGCCGAGCAGTACTTC. Its translation is CSVESGAEQYF.

This clone has a single count. V usage is TRBV28 and J usage is TRBJ2-1; 11 bases align to TRBD2. From germline, CDR1 is MDHEN and CDR2 SYDVKM. V was clipped by 6 bases and J by 1 base; unmatched bases: 8. The length of the CDR3 is 17 residues. CDR3 region: CASRLLAGEVSYNEQFF. CDR3 sequence (DNA): TGTGCCAGCAGGTTACTAGCGGGAGAGGTTTCCTACAATGAGCAGTTCTTC. Supplemented by reference TRBV28 and TRBJ2-1, the full variable domain reads DVKVTQSSRYLVKRTGEKVFLECVQDMDHENMFWYRQDPGLGLRLIYFSYDVKMKEKGDIPEGYSVSREKKERFSLILESASTNQTSMYLCASRLLAGEVSYNEQFFGPGTRLTVL.

The V and J genes are TRBV5-1 and TRBJ2-7, with D possibly matching TRBD1 (5 bases). The V end lost 0 bases, the J end lost 0 bases, and 13 bases lay between the germline ends. Looked up from germline, CDR1 is SGHRS and CDR2 is YFSETQ. The CDR3 is 16 amino acids. The CDR3 protein is CASSLENSGISYEQYF. CDR3 nucleotides: TGCGCCAGCAGCTTGGAGAACTCAGGGATCTCCTACGAGCAGTACTTC.

This clone was detected only a few times. J is TRBJ2-7 and V is TRBV6-6, with D uncertain. Germline lookup yields CDR1 MNHNY and CDR2 SVGAGI (reference sequence). This CDR3 contains 11 residues. V was cut by 4 bases and J by 5 bases, with 6 bases left in between. The CDR3 DNA is TGTGCCAGCAGTTTCACAAACGAGCAGTACTTC. It specifies CASSFTNEQYF.

The J gene is TRBJ2-7, the V gene TRBV28, with TRBD2 as a possible D gene (5 bases). Trimming shortened V by 3 bases and J by 0 bases, and 15 bases separated the two germline ends. This CDR3 is built from 16 residues. Germline V gene sequence: CDR1 MDHEN, CDR2 SYDVKM. The DNA of the CDR3 is TGTGCCAGCAGTTTCGCGGGTTTTGCCAGCTCCTACGAGCAGTACTTC. It yields the protein CASSFAGFASSYEQYF.

The count of this clone is one. This chain connects TRBV29-1 to TRBJ2-1; 8 bases are shared with TRBD2. The trim removed 6 bases at V and 8 bases at J, leaving 9 bases unmatched. Germline-derived CDR1 and CDR2 are SQVTM and ANQGSEA. The CDR3 has 13 amino acids. DNA of the CDR3: TGCAGCGTCCGGGGGGGTACGGTAGATGAGCAGTTCTTC. Its translation: CSVRGGTVDEQFF.

The genes are TRBV15 and TRBJ1-3, with TRBD1 matching over 7 bases. CDR1 is LNHNV and CDR2 is YYDKDF in the germline V gene (reference sequence). The ends lost 2 bases at V and 8 bases at J; junction bases unmatched: 9. The CDR3 is 15 residues long. The CDR3 protein is CATSRSGQKGDTIYF. The CDR3 DNA reads TGTGCCACCAGCAGATCGGGACAGAAGGGGGACACCATATATTTT.

This clone was recorded once. The chain links TRBV9 to TRBJ2-2, with D possibly TRBD2 on 6 matching bases. Per germline, CDR1 SGDLS and CDR2 YYNGEE. The CDR3 runs to 15 residues. The ends were cut back, 0 bases at V and 2 bases at J, with 8 bases in the middle. The CDR3 sequence is CASSVEGLNTGELFF. CDR3 DNA sequence: TGTGCCAGCAGCGTAGAGGGACTTAACACCGGGGAGCTGTTTTTT.

The chain employs TRBV7-9 and TRBJ2-7; no firm D call. Trimming pared 1 base from V and 5 bases from J, leaving 12 bases between. CDR1 and CDR2 (germline): SEHNR, FQNEAQ (reference sequence). This CDR3 has 14 amino acids. The CDR3 loop is CASSLEPFYHEQYF. The CDR3 bases are TGTGCCAGCAGCTTAGAGCCCTTCTACCACGAGCAGTACTTC.

The rearrangement joins TRBV29-1 to TRBJ1-2, with 7 bases fitting TRBD1. The CDR3 extends over 13 amino acids. Unmatched junction bases numbered 3, after V lost 3 bases and J lost 2 bases. The germline CDR1 and CDR2 sequences are SQVTM and ANQGSEA. The CDR3 nucleotides are TGCAGCGTTGATCACAGGGGCAACTATGGCTACACCTTC. Encoded protein: CSVDHRGNYGYTF.

The genes are TRBV29-1 and TRBJ2-7, with D perhaps matching TRBD1 (5 bases). V gave up 2 bases and J gave up 5 bases, with 13 bases separating them. CDR1 is SQVTM and CDR2 is ANQGSEA in the germline V gene. This CDR3 spans 13 amino acids. This CDR3 reads CSVEPETDDEQYF. The CDR3, as DNA: TGCAGCGTTGAACCGGAGACAGACGACGAGCAGTACTTC.